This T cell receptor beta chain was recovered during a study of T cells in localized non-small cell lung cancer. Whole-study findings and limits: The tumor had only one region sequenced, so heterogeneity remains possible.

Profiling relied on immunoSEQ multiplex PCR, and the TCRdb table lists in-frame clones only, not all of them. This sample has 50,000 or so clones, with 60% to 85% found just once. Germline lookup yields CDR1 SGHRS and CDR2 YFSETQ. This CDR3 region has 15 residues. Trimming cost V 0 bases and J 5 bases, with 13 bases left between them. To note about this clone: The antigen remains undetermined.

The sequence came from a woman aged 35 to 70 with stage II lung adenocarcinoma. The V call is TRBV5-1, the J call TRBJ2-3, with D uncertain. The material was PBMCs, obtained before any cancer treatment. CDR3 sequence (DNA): TGCGCCAGCAGCTTGGCCTGGGCTTCAAGAGATACGCAGTATTTT. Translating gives CASSLAWASRDTQYF.